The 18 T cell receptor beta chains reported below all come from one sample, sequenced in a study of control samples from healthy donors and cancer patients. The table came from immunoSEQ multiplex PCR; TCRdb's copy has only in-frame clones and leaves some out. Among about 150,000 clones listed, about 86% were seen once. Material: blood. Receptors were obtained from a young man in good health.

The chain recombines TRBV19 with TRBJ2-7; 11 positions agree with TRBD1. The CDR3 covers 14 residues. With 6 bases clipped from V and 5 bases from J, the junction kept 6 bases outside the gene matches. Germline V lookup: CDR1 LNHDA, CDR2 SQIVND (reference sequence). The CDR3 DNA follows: TGTGCCAGTAGGGACAGGGGGCAAGACAACGAGCAGTACTTC. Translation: CASRDRGQDNEQYF.

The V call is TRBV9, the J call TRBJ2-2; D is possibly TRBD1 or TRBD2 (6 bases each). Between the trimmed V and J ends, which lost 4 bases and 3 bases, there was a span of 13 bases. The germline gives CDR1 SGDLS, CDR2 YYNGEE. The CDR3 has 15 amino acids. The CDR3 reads CASSPSGAHTGELFF. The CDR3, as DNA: TGTGCCAGCAGCCCCTCGGGGGCTCACACCGGGGAGCTGTTTTTT.

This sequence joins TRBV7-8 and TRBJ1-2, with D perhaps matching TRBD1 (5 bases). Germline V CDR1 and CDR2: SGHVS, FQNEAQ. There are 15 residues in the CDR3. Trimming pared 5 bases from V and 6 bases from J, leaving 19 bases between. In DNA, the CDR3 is TGTGCCAGCAGCCCGGTCCGGACCCTAGGGGATGGCTACACCTTC. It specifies CASSPVRTLGDGYTF.

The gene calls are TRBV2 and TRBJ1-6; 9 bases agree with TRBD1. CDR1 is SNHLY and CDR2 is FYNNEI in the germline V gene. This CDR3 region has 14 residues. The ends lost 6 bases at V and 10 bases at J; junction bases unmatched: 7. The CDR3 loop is CASRATGGGSPLHF. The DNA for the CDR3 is TGTGCCAGCAGGGCGACAGGGGGGGGATCACCCCTCCACTTT.

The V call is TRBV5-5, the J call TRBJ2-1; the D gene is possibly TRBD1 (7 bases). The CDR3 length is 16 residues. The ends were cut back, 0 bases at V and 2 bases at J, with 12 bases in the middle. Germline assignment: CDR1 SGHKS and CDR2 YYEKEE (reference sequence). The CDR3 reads CASSLVVRGAYNEQFF. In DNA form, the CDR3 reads TGTGCCAGCAGCTTGGTTGTCAGGGGGGCCTACAATGAGCAGTTCTTC. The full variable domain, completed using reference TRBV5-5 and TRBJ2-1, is DAGVTQSPTHLIKTRGQQVTLRCSPISGHKSVSWYQQVLGQGPQFIFQYYEKEERGRGNFPDRFSARQFPNYSSELNVNALLLGDSALYLCASSLVVRGAYNEQFFGPGTRLTVL.

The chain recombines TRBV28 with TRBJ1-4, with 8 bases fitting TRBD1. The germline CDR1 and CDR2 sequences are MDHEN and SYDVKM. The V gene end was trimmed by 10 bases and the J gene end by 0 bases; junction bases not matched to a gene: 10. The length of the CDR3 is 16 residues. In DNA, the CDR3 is TGTGCCACTGGGACAGGCGGAACTGCAACTAATGAAAAACTGTTTTTT. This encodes CATGTGGTATNEKLFF.

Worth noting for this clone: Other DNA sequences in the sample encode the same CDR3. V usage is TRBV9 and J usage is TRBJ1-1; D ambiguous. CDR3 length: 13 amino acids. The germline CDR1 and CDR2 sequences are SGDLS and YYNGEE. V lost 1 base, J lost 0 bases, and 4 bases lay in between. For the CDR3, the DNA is TGTGCCAGCAGCGTAACAGTGAACACTGAAGCTTTCTTT. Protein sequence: CASSVTVNTEAFF.

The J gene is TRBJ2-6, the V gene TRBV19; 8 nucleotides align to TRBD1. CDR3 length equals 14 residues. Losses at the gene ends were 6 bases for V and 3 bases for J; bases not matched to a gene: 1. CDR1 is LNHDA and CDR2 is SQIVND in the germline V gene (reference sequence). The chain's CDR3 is CASRDRGGANVLTF. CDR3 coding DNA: TGTGCCAGTAGAGACAGGGGTGGGGCCAACGTCCTGACTTTC.

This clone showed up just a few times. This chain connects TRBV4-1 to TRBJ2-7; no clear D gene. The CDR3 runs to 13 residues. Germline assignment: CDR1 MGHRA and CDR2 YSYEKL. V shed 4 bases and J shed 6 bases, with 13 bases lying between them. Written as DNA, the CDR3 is TGCGCCAGCAGCCCGAGTCCCTGGATCGAGCAGTACTTC. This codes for CASSPSPWIEQYF.

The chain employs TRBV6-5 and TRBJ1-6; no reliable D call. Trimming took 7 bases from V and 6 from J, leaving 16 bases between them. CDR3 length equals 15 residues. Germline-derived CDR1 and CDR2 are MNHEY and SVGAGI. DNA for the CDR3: TGTGCCAGCACCTTTTTTGGGGAGTCTAATTCACCCCTCCACTTT. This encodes CASTFFGESNSPLHF.

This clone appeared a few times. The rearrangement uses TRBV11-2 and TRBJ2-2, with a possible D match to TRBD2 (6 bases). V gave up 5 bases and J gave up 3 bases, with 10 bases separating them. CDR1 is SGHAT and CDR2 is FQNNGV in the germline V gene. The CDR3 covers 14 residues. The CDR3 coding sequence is TGTGCCAGCAGCCGGGACTTAGACACCGGGGAGCTGTTTTTT. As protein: CASSRDLDTGELFF.

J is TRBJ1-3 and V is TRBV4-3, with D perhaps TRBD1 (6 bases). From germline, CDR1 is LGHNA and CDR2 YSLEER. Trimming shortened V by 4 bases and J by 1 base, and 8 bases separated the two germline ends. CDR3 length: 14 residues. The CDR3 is CASSPTGSGNTIYF. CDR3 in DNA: TGCGCCAGCAGCCCTACAGGGTCTGGAAACACCATATATTTT.

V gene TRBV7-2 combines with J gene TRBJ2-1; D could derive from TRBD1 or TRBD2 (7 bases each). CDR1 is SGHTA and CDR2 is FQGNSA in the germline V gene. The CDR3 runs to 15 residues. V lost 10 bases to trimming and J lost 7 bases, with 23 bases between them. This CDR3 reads CAILKGRGRENEQFF. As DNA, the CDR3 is TGTGCCATCCTTAAAGGGAGGGGGCGGGAAAATGAGCAGTTCTTC.

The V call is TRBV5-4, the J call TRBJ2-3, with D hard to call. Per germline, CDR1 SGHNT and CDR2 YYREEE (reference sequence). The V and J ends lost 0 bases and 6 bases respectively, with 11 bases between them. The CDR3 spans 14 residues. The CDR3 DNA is TGTGCCAGCAGCTTGGCCTCTACTGAGGATACGCAGTATTTT. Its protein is CASSLASTEDTQYF. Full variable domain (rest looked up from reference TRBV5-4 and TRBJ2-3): ETGVTQSPTHLIKTRGQQVTLRCSSQSGHNTVSWYQQALGQGPQFIFQYYREEENGRGNFPPRFSGLQFPNYSSELNVNALELDDSALYLCASSLASTEDTQYFGPGTRLTVL.

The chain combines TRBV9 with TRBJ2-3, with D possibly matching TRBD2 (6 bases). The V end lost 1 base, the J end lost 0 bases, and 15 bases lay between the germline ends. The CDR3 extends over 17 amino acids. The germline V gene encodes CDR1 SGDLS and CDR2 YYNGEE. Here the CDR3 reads CASSVQAGHHSTDTQYF. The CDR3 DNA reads TGTGCCAGCAGCGTACAGGCGGGGCATCACAGCACAGATACGCAGTATTTT.

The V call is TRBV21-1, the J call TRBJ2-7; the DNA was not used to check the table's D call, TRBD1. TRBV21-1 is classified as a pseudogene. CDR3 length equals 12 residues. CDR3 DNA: TGTGCCAGCACATACCAGGGGGACGAGCAGTACTTC. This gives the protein CASTYQGDEQYF.

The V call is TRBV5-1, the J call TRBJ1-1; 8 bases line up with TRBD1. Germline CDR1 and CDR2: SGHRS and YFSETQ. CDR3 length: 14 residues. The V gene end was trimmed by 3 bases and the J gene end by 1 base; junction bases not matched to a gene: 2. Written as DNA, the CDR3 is TGCGCCAGCAGCTGGGGACAGGAGAACACTGAAGCTTTCTTT. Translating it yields CASSWGQENTEAFF.

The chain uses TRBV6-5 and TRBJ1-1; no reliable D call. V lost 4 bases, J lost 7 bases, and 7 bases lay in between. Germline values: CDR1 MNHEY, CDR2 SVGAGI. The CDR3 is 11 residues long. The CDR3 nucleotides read TGTGCCAGCAGTTCGGACCGTGAAGCTTTCTTT. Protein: CASSSDREAFF.